The clone carrying this TCR beta chain was observed at least ten times. The read falls 3 residues short of the CDR3 end, and the missing part is taken from the germline J gene. Data came from immunoSEQ multiplex PCR; TCRdb stores just in-frame clones and leaves some out. The sample shows about 81,000 clones, none of them appearing just once. This record comes from a study of T cell clonality in common variable immunodeficiency. Germline CDR1 and CDR2: MDHEN and SYDVKM. There are 15 residues in the CDR3. V dropped 6 bases and J dropped 4 bases, with 15 bases sitting between them. The specimen sequenced was peripheral blood mononuclear cells. This rearrangement joins TRBV28 to TRBJ1-4; possible D gene TRBD1, 5 bases. This TCR was recovered from a person aged 18 to 75 in good health. This CDR3 is CASSSDRTYNEKLFF. The sequenced CDR3 bases are TGTGCCAGCAGCTCTGACAGAACCTATAATGAAAAA.